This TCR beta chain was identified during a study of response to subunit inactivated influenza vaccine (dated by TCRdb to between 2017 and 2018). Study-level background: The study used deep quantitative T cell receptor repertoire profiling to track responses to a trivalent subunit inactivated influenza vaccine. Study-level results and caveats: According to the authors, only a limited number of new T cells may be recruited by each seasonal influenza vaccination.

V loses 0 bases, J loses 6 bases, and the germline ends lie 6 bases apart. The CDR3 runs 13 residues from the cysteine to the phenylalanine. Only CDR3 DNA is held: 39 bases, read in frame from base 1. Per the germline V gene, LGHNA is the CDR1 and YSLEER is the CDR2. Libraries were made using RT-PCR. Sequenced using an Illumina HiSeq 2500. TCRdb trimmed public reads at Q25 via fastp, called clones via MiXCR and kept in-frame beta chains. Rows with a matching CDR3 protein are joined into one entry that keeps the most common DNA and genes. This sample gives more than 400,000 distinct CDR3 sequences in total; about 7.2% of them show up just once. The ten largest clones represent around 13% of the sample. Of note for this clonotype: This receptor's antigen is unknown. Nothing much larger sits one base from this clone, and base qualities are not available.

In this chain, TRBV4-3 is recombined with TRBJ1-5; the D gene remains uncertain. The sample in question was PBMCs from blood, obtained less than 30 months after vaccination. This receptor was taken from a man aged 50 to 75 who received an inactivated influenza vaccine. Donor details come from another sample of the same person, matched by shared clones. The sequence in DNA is TGCGCCAGCAGCCAAGAAATAAGTCAGCCCCAGCATTTT. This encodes CASSQEISQPQHF.